The clone carrying this T cell receptor (beta chain) was observed a handful of times. Its antigen is as yet unknown. This record comes from a study of cytotoxic CD8 clonotypes in ibrutinib-treated CLL. Study-level results: Higher circulating CD8+ T-cell counts strongly accompanied higher baseline clonality, above age-matched healthy donors.

TCRdb keeps only in-frame clones here, not all; method: immunoSEQ multiplex PCR. The sample lists about 310,000 clones; approximately 80% were seen once. The CDR3 runs to 15 residues. Germline V gene sequence: CDR1 MNHEY, CDR2 SMNVEV (reference sequence). Trimming stripped 7 bases from V and 1 base from J, with 16 bases between. This clonotype was sampled from a human donor with chronic lymphocytic leukemia. This specimen consisted of PBMCs, obtained before ibrutinib treatment. The chain uses TRBV27 and TRBJ1-1; perhaps TRBD1 as D (5 bases). CDR3 sequence (DNA): TGTGCCAGCACCCCCAGGGTGGATTGGAACACTGAAGCTTTCTTT. Translating it yields CASTPRVDWNTEAFF.